This entry describes one T cell receptor (beta chain). This specimen belongs to a study of control samples from healthy donors and cancer patients. J gave up 9 bases and V 0 bases, and 0 bases lay outside the gene matches. The V gene's germline CDR1 is SGDLS and CDR2 YYNGEE. This CDR3 has 13 residues. Assay used: immunoSEQ multiplex PCR; TCRdb lists only in-frame clones, some missing. The sample has more than 150,000 clones; roughly 93% are singletons. The chain employs TRBV9 and TRBJ2-1; 10 nucleotides line up with TRBD2. The sequenced sample was blood. The sequence was collected from a man between 18 and 29 years old in good health. CDR3 in amino acids: CASSVGTSGEQFF. CDR3 nucleotide sequence: TGTGCCAGCAGCGTAGGGACTAGCGGTGAGCAGTTCTTC. Variable domain in full (rest from reference TRBV9 and TRBJ2-1): DSGVTQTPKHLITATGQRVTLRCSPRSGDLSVYWYQQSLDQGLQFLIQYYNGEERAKGNILERFSAQQFPDLHSELNLSSLELGDSALYFCASSVGTSGEQFFGPGTRLTVL.